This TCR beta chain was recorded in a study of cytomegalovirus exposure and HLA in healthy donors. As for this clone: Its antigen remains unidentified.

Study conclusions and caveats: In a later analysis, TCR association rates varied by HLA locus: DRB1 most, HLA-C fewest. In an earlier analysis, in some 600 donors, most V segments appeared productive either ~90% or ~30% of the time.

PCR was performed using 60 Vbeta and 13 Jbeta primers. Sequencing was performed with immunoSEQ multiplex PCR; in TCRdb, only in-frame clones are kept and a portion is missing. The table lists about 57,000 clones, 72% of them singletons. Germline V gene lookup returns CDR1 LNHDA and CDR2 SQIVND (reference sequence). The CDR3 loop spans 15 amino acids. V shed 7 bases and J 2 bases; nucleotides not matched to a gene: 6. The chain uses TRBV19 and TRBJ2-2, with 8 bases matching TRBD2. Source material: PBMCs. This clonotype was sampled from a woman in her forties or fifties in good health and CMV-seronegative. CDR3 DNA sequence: TGTGCCAGTAAATTAGCGGGGCTCAACACCGGGGAGCTGTTTTTT. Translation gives CASKLAGLNTGELFF.